These 6 T cell receptor beta chains share one sample of origin, sequenced in a study of OX40 agonist ivuxolimab in advanced cancers. Clones were read by immunoSEQ multiplex PCR, and TCRdb kept only the in-frame ones, dropping some. The data show nearly 70,000 clones, 65% to 90% seen once. Specimen: CD4+ or CD8+ T cells sorted from blood, collected in a trial of the OX40 agonist ivuxolimab. The receptors here all came from an adult with an advanced solid tumor such as melanoma, head and neck, liver or kidney cancer.

The chain employs TRBV7-2 and TRBJ2-2, with 7 bases lining up with TRBD1. The V gene end was trimmed by 2 bases and the J gene end by 0 bases; junction bases not matched to a gene: 6. Germline loops: CDR1 SGHTA, CDR2 FQGNSA. The CDR3 is 17 residues long. The DNA for the CDR3 is TGTGCCAGCAGCTTAAGGGCCGGGACAGCGAACACCGGGGAGCTGTTTTTT. Its translation is CASSLRAGTANTGELFF. Together with reference TRBV7-2 and TRBJ2-2, the CDR3 gives the full variable domain: GAGVSQSPSNKVTEKGKDVELRCDPISGHTALYWYRQSLGQGLEFLIYFQGNSAPDKSGLPSDRFSAERTGGSVSTLTIQRTQQEDSAVYLCASSLRAGTANTGELFFGEGSRLTVL.

V usage is TRBV6-5 and J usage is TRBJ2-7; TRBD1 is a possible D gene (6 bases). Deletions cut 6 bases from V and 5 bases from J, with 14 bases between. This CDR3 has 13 residues. Germline CDR1 and CDR2: MNHEY and SVGAGI. CDR3 nucleotides: TGTGCCAGCAGGACTACAGGGAAGGACGAGCAGTACTTC. Its protein is CASRTTGKDEQYF.

This chain uses TRBV6-1 with TRBJ2-1; 8 nucleotides match TRBD2. The length of the CDR3 is 16 residues. In germline, CDR1 is MNHNS, CDR2 SASEGT. V was pared by 4 bases and J by 3 bases, with 8 bases of the junction left unmatched. DNA of the CDR3: TGTGCCAGCAGTGGTACCTTAGCGGGGATCTACAATGAGCAGTTCTTC. Amino acids: CASSGTLAGIYNEQFF.

The chain joins TRBV5-5 to TRBJ1-4; D remains ambiguous. Germline V lookup: CDR1 SGHKS, CDR2 YYEKEE (reference sequence). The CDR3 has 15 residues. The V and J ends lost 2 bases and 7 bases respectively, with 15 bases between them. The CDR3 coding sequence is TGTGCCAGCAGCTTAGGGATCGATTGGCGTGAAAAACTGTTTTTT. This sequence encodes CASSLGIDWREKLFF.

V gene TRBV5-1 combines with J gene TRBJ1-2; D is possibly TRBD1 (5 bases). CDR1 is SGHRS and CDR2 is YFSETQ in the germline V gene. V lost 0 bases and J 6 bases, leaving 18 bases between the germline ends. The CDR3 sequence is 16 residues long. The DNA of the CDR3 is TGCGCCAGCAGCTTGGATGGGCAACGGAGGGGTAATGGCTACACCTTC. This translates into CASSLDGQRRGNGYTF.

The chain is built from TRBV6-6 and TRBJ2-1; D perhaps matches TRBD1 (6 bases). The CDR3 runs 14 residues. The V gene's germline CDR1 is MNHNY and CDR2 SVGAGI (reference sequence). The V end was cut by 0 bases, the J end by 9 bases, with 12 bases between. The CDR3 sequence is CASSYSYRDAEQFF. DNA of the CDR3: TGTGCCAGCAGTTACTCCTACAGGGACGCTGAGCAGTTCTTC.